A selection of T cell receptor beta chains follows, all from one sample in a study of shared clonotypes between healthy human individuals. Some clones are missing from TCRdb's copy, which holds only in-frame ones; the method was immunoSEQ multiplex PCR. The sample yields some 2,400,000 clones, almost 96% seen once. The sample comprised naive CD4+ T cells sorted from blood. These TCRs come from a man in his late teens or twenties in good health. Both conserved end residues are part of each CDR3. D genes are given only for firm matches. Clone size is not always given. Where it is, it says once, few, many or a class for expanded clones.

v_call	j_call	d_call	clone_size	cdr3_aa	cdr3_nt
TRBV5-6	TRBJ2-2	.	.	CASSETGWGMGTGELFF	TGTGCCAGCAGCGAGACGGGGTGGGGCATGGGCACCGGGGAGCTGTTTTTT
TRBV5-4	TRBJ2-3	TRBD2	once	CASSSGTSGSTDTQYF	TGTGCCAGCAGCTCGGGGACTAGCGGGAGCACAGATACGCAGTATTTT
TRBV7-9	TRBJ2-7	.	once	CASGFRDPKAPYEQYF	TGTGCCAGCGGCTTTCGGGACCCCAAGGCACCCTACGAGCAGTACTTC
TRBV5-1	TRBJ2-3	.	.	CASSLEDGRTDTQYF	TGCGCCAGCAGCTTGGAGGACGGACGCACAGATACGCAGTATTTT
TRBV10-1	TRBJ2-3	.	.	CASSALATDTQYF	TGCGCCAGCAGTGCCCTGGCGACAGATACGCAGTATTTT
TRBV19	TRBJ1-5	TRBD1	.	CASSLGDRVQQPQHF	TGTGCCAGTAGTTTGGGGGACAGGGTACAGCAGCCCCAGCATTTT
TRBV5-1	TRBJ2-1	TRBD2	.	CASSLVLAGAYNEQFF	TGCGCCAGCAGCTTGGTACTAGCGGGGGCCTACAATGAGCAGTTCTTC
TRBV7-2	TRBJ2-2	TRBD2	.	CASGLAGGANTGELFF	TGTGCCAGCGGTCTAGCGGGGGGCGCGAACACCGGGGAGCTGTTTTTT
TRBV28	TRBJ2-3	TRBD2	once	CASSLGSGGPSHTDTQYF	TGTGCCAGCAGTTTAGGTAGCGGGGGGCCCAGTCACACAGATACGCAGTATTTT
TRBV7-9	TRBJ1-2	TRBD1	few	CASSQTGTYGYTF	TGTGCCAGCAGCCAGACAGGGACCTATGGCTACACCTTC
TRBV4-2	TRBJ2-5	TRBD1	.	CASSQGDRGAPGAQYF	TGTGCCAGCAGCCAAGGGGACAGGGGGGCCCCCGGGGCCCAGTACTTC
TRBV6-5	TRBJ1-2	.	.	CASRRDEGYTF	TGTGCCAGCAGGCGTGACGAAGGCTACACCTTC
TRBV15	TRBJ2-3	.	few	CATRDGPFSTDTQYF	TGTGCCACCAGGGACGGACCGTTTAGCACAGATACGCAGTATTTT
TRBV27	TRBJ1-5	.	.	CASSPRTSLGSQPQHF	TGTGCCAGCAGTCCCAGAACCAGCCTGGGCTCTCAGCCCCAGCATTTT
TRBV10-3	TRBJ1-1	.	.	CAIRTRDTGWHTEAFF	TGTGCCATCAGGACCCGGGACACCGGGTGGCACACTGAAGCTTTCTTT
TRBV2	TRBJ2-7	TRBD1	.	CASTVGQGNYEQYF	TGTGCCAGCACAGTCGGACAGGGGAACTACGAGCAGTACTTC
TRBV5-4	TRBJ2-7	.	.	CASSFRPNSYEQYF	TGTGCCAGCAGCTTTAGACCGAACTCCTACGAGCAGTACTTC
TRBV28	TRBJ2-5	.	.	CASRTLTQTQYF	TGTGCCAGCAGGACCCTCACCCAGACCCAGTACTTC
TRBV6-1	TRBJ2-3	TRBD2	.	CASSETSGGTSTDTQYF	TGTGCCAGCAGTGAAACTAGCGGGGGGACTAGCACAGATACGCAGTATTTT
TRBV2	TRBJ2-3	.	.	CASSDVGVQDTQYF	TGTGCCAGCAGTGATGTAGGAGTCCAGGATACGCAGTATTTT
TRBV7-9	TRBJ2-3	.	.	CASSLAGASTDTQYF	TGTGCCAGCAGCTTAGCGGGGGCCAGCACAGATACGCAGTATTTT
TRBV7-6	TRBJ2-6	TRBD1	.	CASSSRDSYLSWANVLTF	TGTGCCAGCAGCTCCAGGGACAGTTACCTGTCTTGGGCCAACGTCCTGACTTTC
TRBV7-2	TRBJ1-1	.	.	CASSPDGQRGDTEAFF	TGTGCCAGCAGCCCGGACGGACAGAGAGGGGACACTGAAGCTTTCTTT
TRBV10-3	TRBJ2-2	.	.	CAISDRGFGELFF	TGTGCCATCAGTGACCGGGGGTTCGGGGAGCTGTTTTTT
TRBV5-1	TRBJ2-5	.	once	CASSVTMDSRGETQYF	TGCGCCAGCAGCGTAACAATGGACAGTCGCGGAGAGACCCAGTACTTC
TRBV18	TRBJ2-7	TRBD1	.	CASSSSGDRGYEQYF	TGTGCCAGCTCATCTTCTGGGGACAGGGGATACGAGCAGTACTTC
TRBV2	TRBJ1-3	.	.	CASSRSGNTIYF	TGTGCCAGCTCGAGATCTGGAAACACCATATATTTT
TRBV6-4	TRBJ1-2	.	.	CASRETGTHYGYTF	TGTGCCAGCAGGGAAACGGGGACCCACTATGGCTACACCTTC
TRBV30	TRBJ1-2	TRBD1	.	CAWSVLSGGYGYTF	TGTGCCTGGAGTGTACTATCAGGGGGCTATGGCTACACCTTC
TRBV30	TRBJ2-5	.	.	CAWGEGETQYF	TGTGCCTGGGGCGAGGGGGAGACCCAGTACTTC
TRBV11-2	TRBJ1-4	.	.	CASSRETGLNEKLFF	TGTGCCAGCAGTCGAGAAACAGGGCTTAATGAAAAACTGTTTTTT
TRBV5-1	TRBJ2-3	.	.	CASSLNTGYTDTQYF	TGCGCCAGCAGCTTGAACACAGGTTACACAGATACGCAGTATTTT
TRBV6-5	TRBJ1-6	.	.	CASSYSTGAKSPLHF	TGTGCCAGCAGTTACTCGACGGGGGCAAAGTCACCCCTCCACTTT
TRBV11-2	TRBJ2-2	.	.	CASSLYALARPGELFF	TGTGCCAGCAGCTTATATGCCCTGGCCCGGCCCGGGGAGCTGTTTTTT
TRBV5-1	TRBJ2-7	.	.	CASSLQGPSYEQYF	TGCGCCAGCAGCTTGCAAGGCCCTTCCTACGAGCAGTACTTC
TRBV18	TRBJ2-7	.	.	CASSPGSSYEQYF	TGTGCCAGCTCACCAGGTAGCTCCTACGAGCAGTACTTC
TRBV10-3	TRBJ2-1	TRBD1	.	CAISPQGLSYNEQFF	TGTGCCATCAGTCCACAGGGGCTTTCCTACAATGAGCAGTTCTTC
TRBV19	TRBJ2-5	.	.	CASSIGGVQETQYF	TGTGCCAGTAGTATAGGCGGGGTTCAGGAGACCCAGTACTTC
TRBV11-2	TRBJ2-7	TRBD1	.	CASSSYRDRGSSYEQYF	TGTGCCAGCAGCTCTTACCGGGACAGGGGAAGCTCCTACGAGCAGTACTTC
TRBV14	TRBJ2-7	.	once	CASSRLGIYYEQYF	TGTGCCAGCAGCCGCCTCGGGATCTACTACGAGCAGTACTTC
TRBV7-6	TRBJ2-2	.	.	CASSLRDIGLFF	TGTGCCAGCAGCTTGCGGGACATTGGGCTGTTTTTT
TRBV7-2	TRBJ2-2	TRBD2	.	CASSLKVTSGTGELFF	TGTGCCAGCAGCTTAAAAGTAACTAGCGGCACCGGGGAGCTGTTTTTT